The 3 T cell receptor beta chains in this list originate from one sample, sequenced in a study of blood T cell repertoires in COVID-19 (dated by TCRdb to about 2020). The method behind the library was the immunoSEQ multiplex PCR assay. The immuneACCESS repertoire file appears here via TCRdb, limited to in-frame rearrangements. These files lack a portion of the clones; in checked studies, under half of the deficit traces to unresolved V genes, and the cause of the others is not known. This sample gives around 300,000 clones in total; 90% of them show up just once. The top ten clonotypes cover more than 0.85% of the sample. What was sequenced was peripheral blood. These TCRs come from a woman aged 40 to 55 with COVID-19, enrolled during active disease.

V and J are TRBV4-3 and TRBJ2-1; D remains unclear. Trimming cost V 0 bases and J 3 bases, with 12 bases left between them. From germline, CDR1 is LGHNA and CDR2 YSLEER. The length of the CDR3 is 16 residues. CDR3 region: CASSQDISTDYNEQFF. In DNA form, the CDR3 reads TGCGCCAGCAGCCAAGATATAAGCACCGACTACAATGAGCAGTTCTTC.

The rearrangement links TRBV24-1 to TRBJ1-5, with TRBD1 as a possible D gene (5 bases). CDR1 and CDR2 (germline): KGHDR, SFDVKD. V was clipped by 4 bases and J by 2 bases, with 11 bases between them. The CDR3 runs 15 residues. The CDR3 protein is CATSDHGGGNQPQHF. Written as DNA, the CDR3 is TGTGCCACCAGTGACCACGGAGGGGGCAATCAGCCCCAGCATTTT.

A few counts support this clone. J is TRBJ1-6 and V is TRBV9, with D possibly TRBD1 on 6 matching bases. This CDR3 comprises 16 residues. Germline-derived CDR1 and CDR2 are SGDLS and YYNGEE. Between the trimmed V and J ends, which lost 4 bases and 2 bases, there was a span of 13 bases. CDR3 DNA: TGTGCCAGCAGCACCCAAGGGGGAACCTATAATTCACCCCTCCACTTT. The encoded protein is CASSTQGGTYNSPLHF. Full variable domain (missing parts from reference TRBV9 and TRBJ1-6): DSGVTQTPKHLITATGQRVTLRCSPRSGDLSVYWYQQSLDQGLQFLIQYYNGEERAKGNILERFSAQQFPDLHSELNLSSLELGDSALYFCASSTQGGTYNSPLHFGNGTRLTVT.